This TCR beta chain was recovered during a study of control samples from healthy donors and cancer patients. From germline, CDR1 is GTSNPN and CDR2 SVGIG (reference sequence). CDR3 length: 15 amino acids. The V end was cut by 0 bases, the J end by 3 bases, with 14 bases between. This table comes from immunoSEQ multiplex PCR, and its TCRdb copy is limited to in-frame clones, with some not included. The repertoire holds some 140,000 clones, with around 95% as singletons. The receptor's source is a man aged 40-49 years in good health. The source material was blood. V usage is TRBV30 and J usage is TRBJ1-1; no reliable D call. CDR3 DNA sequence: TGTGCCTGGAGTGTAGACCCGGGTACGGACACTGAAGCTTTCTTT. The encoded protein is CAWSVDPGTDTEAFF. Variable domain in full (rest from reference TRBV30 and TRBJ1-1): SQTIHQWPATLVQPVGSPLSLECTVEGTSNPNLYWYRQAAGRGLQLLFYSVGIGQISSEVPQNLSASRPQDRQFILSSKKLLLSDSGFYLCAWSVDPGTDTEAFFGQGTRLTVV.